This entry concerns a single TCR beta chain. Clones were read by immunoSEQ multiplex PCR, and TCRdb kept only the in-frame ones, dropping some. This sample has about 83,000 clones, with 87% found just once. These data belong to a study of blood T cell repertoires in COVID-19. Per the germline V gene, CDR1 is SGHAT and CDR2 is FQNNGV. V was trimmed by 1 base and J by 5 bases, leaving 17 bases between them. CDR3 size: 16 residues. This TCR derives from a woman between 50 and 59 years old with active or convalescent COVID-19. The sequencing sample was made of peripheral blood. The rearrangement uses TRBV11-2 and TRBJ1-1, with D possibly matching TRBD1 (5 bases). In DNA form, the CDR3 reads TGTGCCAGCAGCTTAGGGGGCCAAGGATTAGGGACTGAAGCTTTCTTT. This translates into CASSLGGQGLGTEAFF.